The 11 T cell receptor beta chains below were found in one sample sequenced in a study of graft-versus-host responses after intestinal transplantation. Sequenced by immunoSEQ multiplex PCR; TCRdb stores in-frame clones only, minus some. The sample yields 75,000 to 100,000 clones, 86% seen once. Here the sequenced sample was PBMCs, taken 255 days after intestinal transplant. The receptor source for this set is a human patient who received an intestinal transplant, so some T cells may come from the graft donor.

The chain uses TRBV5-6 and TRBJ2-1; D remains ambiguous. Germline V gives CDR1 SGHDT, CDR2 YYEEEE. V was clipped by 2 bases and J by 0 bases, with 9 bases between them. The CDR3 is made up of 15 amino acids. The CDR3 loop reads CASSFPVSSYNEQFF. CDR3 DNA: TGTGCCAGCAGCTTTCCGGTAAGCTCCTACAATGAGCAGTTCTTC.

The V and J genes are TRBV27 and TRBJ1-2; D not certain. The CDR3 covers 15 residues. Trimming left V 0 bases short and J 4 bases short, with 12 bases between. Germline lookup yields CDR1 MNHEY and CDR2 SMNVEV (reference sequence). CDR3: CASSLSGLGPYGYTF. CDR3 nucleotide sequence: TGTGCCAGCAGTTTATCAGGTTTAGGGCCCTATGGCTACACCTTC.

The chain combines TRBV13 with TRBJ2-5; TRBD1 aligns across 9 bases. Germline values: CDR1 PRHDT, CDR2 FYEKMQ (reference sequence). Germline trimming cut 3 bases from V and 4 bases from J; bases unmatched to any gene: 9. This CDR3 is built from 16 residues. The CDR3 DNA follows: TGTGCCAGCAGCTTTACAGGGGGCGGGTCAGTAGAGACCCAGTACTTC. Its translation is CASSFTGGGSVETQYF.

The gene calls are TRBV11-1 and TRBJ1-1; D is unresolved. V dropped 5 bases and J dropped 3 bases, with 13 bases sitting between them. The CDR3 runs to 14 residues. CDR1 SGHAT and CDR2 FQDESV come from the germline V gene (reference sequence). CDR3 amino acids: CASSVLRWDTEAFF. DNA for the CDR3: TGTGCCAGCAGCGTCCTAAGGTGGGACACTGAAGCTTTCTTT. The full variable domain, in which reference TRBV11-1 and TRBJ1-1 provide the parts outside the CDR3, is EAEVAQSPRYKITEKSQAVAFWCDPISGHATLYWYRQILGQGPELLVQFQDESVVDDSQLPKDRFSAERLKGVDSTLKIQPAELGDSAMYLCASSVLRWDTEAFFGQGTRLTVV.

The chain has TRBV4-3 and TRBJ2-2; a weak D match, TRBD1 (5 bases). CDR1 and CDR2 (germline): LGHNA, YSLEER. The CDR3 covers 17 residues. V was trimmed by 4 bases and J by 7 bases, leaving 22 bases between them. The CDR3 DNA follows: TGCGCCAGCAGCCCAGATCTTGGACACATCCCTGACGGGGAGCTGTTTTTT. Translating gives CASSPDLGHIPDGELFF.

The chain carries TRBV5-1 and TRBJ2-5; 9 bases align to TRBD1. With 2 bases clipped from V and 4 bases from J, the junction kept 3 bases outside the gene matches. From germline, CDR1 is SGHRS and CDR2 YFSETQ. The CDR3 is 14 amino acids. CDR3 nucleotide sequence: TGCGCCAGCAGCTTCGGGACAGGGACAGAGACCCAGTACTTC. Translating gives CASSFGTGTETQYF. The whole variable domain, remainder taken from reference TRBV5-1 and TRBJ2-5, is KAGVTQTPRYLIKTRGQQVTLSCSPISGHRSVSWYQQTPGQGLQFLFEYFSETQRNKGNFPGRFSGRQFSNSRSEMNVSTLELGDSALYLCASSFGTGTETQYFGPGTRLLVL.

The gene calls are TRBV7-9 and TRBJ1-1, with 7 positions matching TRBD1. J gave up 5 bases and V 1 base, and 10 bases lay outside the gene matches. Germline V lookup: CDR1 SEHNR, CDR2 FQNEAQ (reference sequence). CDR3 length: 16 residues. DNA for the CDR3: TGTGCCAGCAGCTTAGGGGTCACAGGGGTGGGTACTGAAGCTTTCTTT. Translation: CASSLGVTGVGTEAFF. The whole variable domain, filled in from reference TRBV7-9 and TRBJ1-1, reads DTGVSQNPRHKITKRGQNVTFRCDPISEHNRLYWYRQTLGQGPEFLTYFQNEAQLEKSRLLSDRFSAERPKGSFSTLEIQRTEQGDSAMYLCASSLGVTGVGTEAFFGQGTRLTVV.

The V and J genes are TRBV9 and TRBJ1-6, with D maybe TRBD1 (5 bases). V was trimmed by 1 base and J by 7 bases, leaving 6 bases between them. CDR3 length: 13 amino acids. Germline CDR1 reads SGDLS; CDR2 reads YYNGEE. CDR3 loop: CASSVWDNSPLHF. CDR3 DNA: TGTGCCAGCAGCGTATGGGACAATTCACCCCTCCACTTT.

The rearrangement uses TRBV25-1 and TRBJ1-6, with D perhaps TRBD1 (5 bases). This CDR3 spans 15 amino acids. Trimming left V 1 base short and J 2 bases short, with 6 bases between. CDR1 is MGHDK and CDR2 is SYGVNS in the germline V gene. The chain's CDR3 is CASSESGAYNSPLHF. The CDR3 DNA reads TGTGCCAGCAGTGAATCGGGGGCCTATAATTCACCCCTCCACTTT.

The chain couples TRBV6-1 to TRBJ2-1, with 11 bases aligning to TRBD2. The CDR3 totals 16 residues. Germline V CDR1 and CDR2: MNHNS, SASEGT. V lost 2 bases, J lost 7 bases, and 7 bases stayed unmatched. The CDR3: CASSEIAGGGGNEQFF. CDR3 nucleotide sequence: TGTGCCAGCAGTGAAATAGCGGGAGGGGGCGGGAATGAGCAGTTCTTC.

The chain recombines TRBV27 with TRBJ2-7, with no clear D. CDR1 is MNHEY, CDR2 SMNVEV, per germline (reference sequence). Trimming removed 3 bases at V and 2 bases at J, with 8 bases between. CDR3 size: 13 residues. The CDR3 DNA reads as TGTGCCAGCAGTTTTGGGCCAACCTACGAGCAGTACGTC. This encodes CASSFGPTYEQYV.